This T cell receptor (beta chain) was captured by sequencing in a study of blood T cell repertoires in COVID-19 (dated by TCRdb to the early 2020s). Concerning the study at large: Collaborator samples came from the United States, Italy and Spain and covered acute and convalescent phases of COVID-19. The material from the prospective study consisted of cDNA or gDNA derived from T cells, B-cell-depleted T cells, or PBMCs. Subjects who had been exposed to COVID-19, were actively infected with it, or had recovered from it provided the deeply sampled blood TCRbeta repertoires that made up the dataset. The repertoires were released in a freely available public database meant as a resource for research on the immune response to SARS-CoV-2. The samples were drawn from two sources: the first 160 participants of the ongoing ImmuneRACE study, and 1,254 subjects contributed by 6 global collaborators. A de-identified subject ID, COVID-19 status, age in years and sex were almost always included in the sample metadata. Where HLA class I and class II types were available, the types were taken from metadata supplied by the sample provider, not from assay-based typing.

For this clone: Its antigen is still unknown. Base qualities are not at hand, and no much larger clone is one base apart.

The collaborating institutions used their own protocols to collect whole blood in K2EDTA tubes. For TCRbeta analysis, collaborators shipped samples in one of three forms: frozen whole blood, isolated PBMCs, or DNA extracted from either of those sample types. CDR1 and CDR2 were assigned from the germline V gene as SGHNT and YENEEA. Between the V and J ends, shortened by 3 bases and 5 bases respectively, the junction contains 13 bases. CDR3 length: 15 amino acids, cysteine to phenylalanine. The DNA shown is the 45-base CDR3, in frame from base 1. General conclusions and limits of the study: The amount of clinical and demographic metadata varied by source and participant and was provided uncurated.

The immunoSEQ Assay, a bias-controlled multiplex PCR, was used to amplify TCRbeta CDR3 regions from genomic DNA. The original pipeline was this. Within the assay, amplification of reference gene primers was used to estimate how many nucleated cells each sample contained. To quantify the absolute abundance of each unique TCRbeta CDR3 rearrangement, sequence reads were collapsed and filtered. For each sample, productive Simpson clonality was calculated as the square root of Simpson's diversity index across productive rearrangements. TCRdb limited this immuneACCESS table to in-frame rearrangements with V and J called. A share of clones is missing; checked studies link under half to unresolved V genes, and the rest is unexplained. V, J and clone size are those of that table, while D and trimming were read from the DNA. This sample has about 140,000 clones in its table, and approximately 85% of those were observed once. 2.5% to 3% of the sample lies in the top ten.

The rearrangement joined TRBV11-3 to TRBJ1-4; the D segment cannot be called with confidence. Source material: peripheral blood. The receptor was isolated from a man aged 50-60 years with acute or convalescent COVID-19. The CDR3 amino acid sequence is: CASSLVSVANEKLFF. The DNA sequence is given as TGTGCCAGCAGCTTGGTATCCGTTGCGAATGAAAAACTGTTTTTT.